Listed here are 10 T cell receptor beta chains from one sample, sequenced in a study of kidney transplant recipient with SARS-CoV-2 infection. Using its own MiXCR run on the reads, TCRdb lists one record per CDR3 protein. The sample contains 200,000 to 300,000 distinct CDR3 sequences, about 30% of which appear only once. The material sequenced was a blood sample, taken at baseline and on day 111 from a kidney transplant recipient. The source of these receptors is a male patient aged 25-45 years who had COVID-19 and was a kidney transplant recipient. Some T cells may arise from the graft donor.

Notes on this clonotype: Since a much larger clone is just one base distant, this may be a read error. The V call is TRBV11-1, the J call TRBJ1-2, with D uncertain. This CDR3 spans 17 amino acids. From germline, CDR1 is SGHAT and CDR2 FQDESV (reference sequence). The V and J ends lost 5 bases and 6 bases respectively, with 25 bases between them. The CDR3 here is CASSPESKAGKTHGYTF. CDR3 DNA: TGTGCCAGCAGCCCCGAGAGTAAGGCTGGAAAGACCCATGGCTACACCTTC.

For this clonotype: A much larger clone sits a single nucleotide away, making a read error possible. V gene TRBV3-1 combines with J gene TRBJ1-2; D is ambiguous. There are 17 residues in the CDR3. Germline CDR1 and CDR2: LGHDT and YNNKEL (reference sequence). Trimming took off 5 bases at V and 4 bases at J, with 23 bases between the two ends. CDR3 sequence: CASSRGRALRKTYGYTF. The DNA of the CDR3 is TGTGCCAGCAGCAGAGGTCGCGCCCTTCGAAAGACCTATGGCTACACCTTC.

This chain connects TRBV4-1 to TRBJ2-5; D possibly corresponds to TRBD1 (6 bases). CDR1 MGHRA and CDR2 YSYEKL come from the germline V gene. The CDR3 length is 18 residues. Trimming shortened V by 2 bases and J by 9 bases, and 28 bases separated the two germline ends. The CDR3 loop is CASSQPFPRDTRPMAQYF. The DNA of the CDR3 is TGCGCCAGCAGCCAACCTTTCCCCCGGGACACCCGTCCTATGGCCCAGTACTTC.

A remark on this clonotype: A much more abundant neighbour one base away suggests this may be a read error. The CDR3 here is CASSYGYGREGYEQYF. As DNA, the CDR3 is TGTGCCAGCAGCTACGGATACGGGCGTGAAGGCTACGAGCAGTACTTC. This chain joins TRBV7-2 and TRBJ2-4; no reliable D call. The better agreement between TRBJ2-7 and the DNA end casts doubt on the J call. Per germline, CDR1 SGHTA and CDR2 FQGNSA. The CDR3 extends over 16 amino acids.

This clonotype was seen repeatedly, ten times or more. The chain recombines TRBV10-1 with TRBJ1-2; D might be TRBD1 (6 bases). This CDR3 comprises 15 residues. Per germline, CDR1 WNHNN and CDR2 SYGVQD (reference sequence). Trimming left V 3 bases short and J 2 bases short, with 13 bases between. Here the CDR3 reads CASSETTGSNYGYTF. The DNA of the CDR3 is TGCGCCAGCAGTGAAACAACAGGGTCGAACTATGGCTACACCTTC.

The chain carries TRBV28 and TRBJ2-5; TRBD2 aligns across 7 bases. CDR3 length: 14 residues. CDR1 and CDR2 from the germline V gene are MDHEN and SYDVKM. Trimming removed 2 bases from V and 9 bases from J; junction bases left unmatched: 9. CDR3 region: CASSLPPRREAQYF. The CDR3 nucleotides read TGTGCCAGCAGTTTACCCCCCCGTCGGGAGGCCCAGTACTTC.

This clonotype was recorded at least ten times. The V and J genes are TRBV6-5 and TRBJ2-7; 8 bases line up with TRBD2. From germline, CDR1 is MNHEY and CDR2 SVGAGI. The CDR3 is 14 amino acids. The trim removed 5 bases at V and 6 bases at J, leaving 9 bases unmatched. The CDR3 here is CASSAGLEVSEQYF. CDR3 coding DNA: TGTGCCAGCAGTGCGGGACTAGAAGTTAGCGAGCAGTACTTC.

About this clonotype: A read error is possible here, since a much larger clone lies one base away. This chain uses TRBV6-6 with TRBJ1-2; D is ambiguous. In germline, CDR1 is MNHNY, CDR2 SVGAGI (reference sequence). The length of the CDR3 is 17 residues. The CDR3 DNA is TGTGCCAACAGTGTAATACTAGGTGGGAGAAAGACCTATGGCTACACCTTC. It codes for CANSVILGGRKTYGYTF.

This clonotype was seen repeatedly, ten times or more. V usage is TRBV13 and J usage is TRBJ1-6; D is perhaps TRBD1 (5 bases). This CDR3 has 17 amino acids. CDR1 and CDR2 (germline): PRHDT, FYEKMQ (reference sequence). The V and J ends lost 4 bases and 0 bases respectively, with 13 bases between them. CDR3 coding DNA: TGTGCCAGCAGCTCCCGACAGACCAGCTCCTATAATTCACCCCTCCACTTT. Protein product: CASSSRQTSSYNSPLHF. Filled out from reference TRBV13 and TRBJ1-6, the complete variable domain reads AAGVIQSPRHLIKEKRETATLKCYPIPRHDTVYWYQQGPGQDPQFLISFYEKMQSDKGSIPDRFSAQQFSDYHSELNMSSLELGDSALYFCASSSRQTSSYNSPLHFGNGTRLTVT.

Note on this clonotype: A single base separates this from a much larger clone, so it may be a read error. The chain recombines TRBV6-2 or TRBV6-3 with TRBJ1-1; TRBD1 aligns across 7 bases. Germline lookup yields CDR1 MNHEY and CDR2 SVGEGT. The junction had 2 bases not matched to a gene; V was cut back by 9 bases and J by 4 bases. The CDR3 contains 11 residues. CDR3 loop: CASWDSTEAFF. CDR3 bases: TGTGCCAGTTGGGACAGCACTGAAGCTTTCTTT.